These T cell receptor beta chains were read from a single sample in a study of T-cell reconstitution after alpha-beta-depleted transplantation in children. TCRdb called the PCR reads again in MiXCR, with one record for every CDR3 protein. The data contain 250,000 to 350,000 distinct CDR3 sequences, more than 8% of them singletons. The sequencing used PBMCs from the stem cell graft donor, collected from the stem cell graft. Receptors were obtained from a human donor who donated a stem cell graft to a child with SCID. Each CDR3 is given with its conserved first and last residue. A D gene is named only where the DNA matches it firmly. Clone size, where shown, is once, few, many, or a class for clones that have expanded.

-,TRBV7-9,-,TRBJ1-1,CASSTQKTLNTEAFF,TGTGCCAGCAGCACCCAAAAGACCCTTAACACTGAAGCTTTCTTT
-,TRBV3-1,-,TRBJ2-3,CASSQERLSADTQYF,TGTGCCAGCAGCCAAGAAAGGTTGTCAGCTGATACGCAGTATTTT
-,TRBV6-6,-,TRBJ1-1,CASTGDTEAFF,TGTGCCAGCACCGGGGACACTGAAGCTTTCTTT
-,TRBV7-8,-,TRBJ1-4,CASSFSDGDEKLFF,TGTGCCAGCAGCTTTTCTGACGGGGATGAAAAACTGTTTTTT
few,TRBV12-3/TRBV12-4,-,TRBJ2-7,CASRTGGNLYEQYF,TGTGCCAGCAGGACGGGGGGCAATCTATACGAGCAGTACTTC
many,TRBV6-2/TRBV6-3,-,TRBJ2-3,CASSYSTGGEDTQYF,TGTGCCAGCAGTTACTCGACTGGAGGGGAAGATACGCAGTATTTT
few,TRBV10-3,TRBD1,TRBJ2-7,CAISEGGTPYEQYF,TGTGCCATCAGTGAAGGGGGCACCCCCTACGAGCAGTACTTC
many,TRBV15,-,TRBJ2-3,CATSRSLGGPTDTQYF,TGTGCCACCAGCAGGTCCCTTGGCGGCCCCACAGATACGCAGTATTTT
-,TRBV5-1,TRBD1,TRBJ2-2,CASSPGTGGNTGELFF,TGCGCCAGCAGCCCAGGGACAGGGGGCAACACCGGGGAGCTGTTTTTT
few,TRBV9,-,TRBJ2-1,CASSVDFGTEPYNEQFF,TGTGCCAGCAGCGTAGACTTCGGGACCGAACCCTACAATGAGCAGTTCTTC
-,TRBV9,TRBD2,TRBJ2-2,CASSVVSGAHTGELFF,TGTGCCAGCAGCGTAGTTAGCGGGGCCCACACCGGGGAGCTGTTTTTT
-,TRBV4-2,-,TRBJ2-1,CASSTGIFNEQFF,TGTGCCAGCAGCACAGGGATATTCAATGAGCAGTTCTTC
-,TRBV7-3,-,TRBJ2-2,CASSDMSTGELFF,TGTGCCAGCAGCGACATGTCCACCGGGGAGCTGTTTTTT
-,TRBV3-1,-,TRBJ1-5,CASSLYPDLSNQPQHF,TGTGCCAGCAGCCTCTATCCTGACCTAAGCAATCAGCCCCAGCATTTT
-,TRBV19,-,TRBJ1-6,CASSVDRGGGSPLHF,TGTGCCAGTAGCGTCGACCGTGGAGGTGGTTCACCCCTCCACTTT
few,TRBV6-1,TRBD1,TRBJ1-1,CASSPRGTGVLITEAFF,TGTGCCAGCAGTCCCCGAGGGACAGGGGTTTTGATCACTGAAGCTTTCTTT
few,TRBV5-1,TRBD2,TRBJ2-3,CASSPLGGKADTQYF,TGCGCCAGCAGCCCCCTCGGGGGGAAGGCAGATACGCAGTATTTT
few,TRBV3-1,TRBD1,TRBJ2-7,CASSLGDRGHREQYF,TGTGCCAGCAGCCTCGGGGACAGGGGGCATCGCGAGCAGTACTTC
few,TRBV5-1,TRBD1,TRBJ1-1,CASRLTGVTEAFF,TGCGCCAGCAGACTGACAGGGGTAACTGAAGCTTTCTTT
few,TRBV5-1,-,TRBJ2-3,CASSLGSRASTDTQYF,TGCGCCAGCAGCTTGGGCTCCCGGGCCAGCACAGATACGCAGTATTTT
few,TRBV6-5,-,TRBJ1-5,CASSYGEYSNQPQHF,TGTGCCAGCAGTTACGGGGAATATAGCAATCAGCCCCAGCATTTT
few,TRBV12-3/TRBV12-4,TRBD2,TRBJ2-1,CASSLDAGGRHNEQFF,TGTGCCAGCAGTTTAGACGCGGGGGGGCGCCACAATGAGCAGTTCTTC
few,TRBV5-1,TRBD1,TRBJ1-2,CASSKGQDLGYGYTF,TGCGCCAGCAGCAAGGGACAGGATCTTGGCTATGGCTACACCTTC
-,TRBV25-1,TRBD1,TRBJ2-1,CASSNYLTGGLGNEQFF,TGTGCCAGCTCAAATTACCTAACAGGGGGCCTAGGGAATGAGCAGTTCTTC
-,TRBV6-1,-,TRBJ2-5,CATFGLGETQYF,TGTGCCACCTTCGGGCTAGGAGAGACCCAGTACTTC
-,TRBV6-4,-,TRBJ2-1,CASSDVTGNEQFF,TGTGCCAGCAGTGACGTGACCGGGAATGAGCAGTTCTTC
few,TRBV9,-,TRBJ2-7,CASSGKTSYEQYF,TGTGCCAGCAGCGGTAAGACGTCGTACGAGCAGTACTTC
-,TRBV7-2,-,TRBJ2-3,CASSLRTESTDTQYF,TGTGCCAGCAGCTTAAGGACAGAAAGCACAGATACGCAGTATTTT
few,TRBV9,-,TRBJ2-1,CASSSGPGKEQFF,TGTGCCAGCAGCTCGGGACCGGGTAAGGAGCAGTTCTTC
few,TRBV27,-,TRBJ2-7,CASSLDGAGDLYEQYF,TGTGCCAGCAGTTTGGACGGGGCAGGGGACCTCTACGAGCAGTACTTC
few,TRBV6-4,-,TRBJ1-6,CASSVQGNNSPLHF,TGTGCCAGCAGTGTGCAGGGGAATAATTCACCCCTCCACTTT
few,TRBV12-3/TRBV12-4,TRBD2,TRBJ2-2,CASQTSVNTGELFF,TGTGCCAGCCAGACTAGCGTGAACACCGGGGAGCTGTTTTTT
-,TRBV6-1,-,TRBJ2-7,CASNALQDPYEQYF,TGTGCCAGCAACGCCCTCCAGGACCCCTACGAGCAGTACTTC
few,TRBV7-9,TRBD2,TRBJ2-1,CASSSSGGINEQFF,TGTGCCAGCAGTTCTAGCGGGGGGATAAATGAGCAGTTCTTC
-,TRBV29-1,TRBD2,TRBJ2-1,CSVTGTSGGEQFF,TGCAGCGTAACCGGGACTAGCGGTGGGGAGCAGTTCTTC
many,TRBV4-2,-,TRBJ2-2,CASSQESVSRGTTWNTGELFF,TGTGCCAGCAGCCAAGAATCAGTTTCCCGGGGCACCACGTGGAACACCGGGGAGCTGTTTTTT
-,TRBV29-1,-,TRBJ2-1,CLNGQSIYNEQFF,TGCCTAAATGGACAGAGTATATACAATGAGCAGTTCTTC
many,TRBV7-9,-,TRBJ1-3,CASPVGPGNTIYF,TGTGCCAGCCCTGTAGGGCCTGGAAACACCATATATTTT
-,TRBV7-9,TRBD1,TRBJ2-1,CASSRDRGQVNEQFF,TGTGCCAGCAGCCGGGACAGGGGGCAGGTGAATGAGCAGTTCTTC
-,TRBV12-3/TRBV12-4,-,TRBJ1-2,CASSRRRVNWAPYGYTF,TGTGCCAGCAGTAGGCGGCGAGTCAACTGGGCACCTTATGGCTACACCTTC
few,TRBV5-1,TRBD1,TRBJ2-3,CASSSPTGNTDTQYF,TGCGCCAGCAGCTCCCCGACAGGGAACACAGATACGCAGTATTTT
-,TRBV11-2,-,TRBJ2-2,CASSKRQGKNTGELFF,TGTGCCAGCAGCAAACGGCAGGGAAAGAACACCGGGGAGCTGTTTTTT
few,TRBV5-1,TRBD1,TRBJ1-6,CASSPPGQDNSPLHF,TGCGCCAGCAGCCCGCCGGGACAGGATAATTCACCCCTCCACTTT
few,TRBV7-8,TRBD2,TRBJ2-1,CASRGRLAGDNEQFF,TGTGCCAGCAGGGGAAGACTAGCGGGTGACAATGAGCAGTTCTTC
-,TRBV15,-,TRBJ2-7,CATSRERSIYEQYF,TGTGCCACCAGCAGGGAGCGGAGTATCTACGAGCAGTACTTC
-,TRBV7-3,-,TRBJ2-1,CASSSLPGVSSYNEQFF,TGTGCCAGCAGCTCCTTACCGGGGGTGAGCTCCTACAATGAGCAGTTCTTC
-,TRBV5-1,-,TRBJ2-6,CASSLGDQPSYSGANVLTF,TGCGCCAGCAGCTTGGGGGACCAGCCCTCCTACTCTGGGGCCAACGTCCTGACTTTC
many,TRBV7-6,-,TRBJ1-4,CASSLGGANNEKLFF,TGTGCCAGCAGCTTAGGGGGGGCGAATAATGAAAAACTGTTTTTT
few,TRBV27,-,TRBJ2-7,CASSKEPLSSYEQYF,TGTGCCAGCAGCAAGGAGCCGCTAAGCTCCTACGAGCAGTACTTC
-,TRBV3-1,TRBD1,TRBJ2-7,CASSQPIGQGAVEQYF,TGTGCCAGCAGCCAACCCATAGGACAGGGGGCGGTCGAGCAGTACTTC
-,TRBV3-1,-,TRBJ1-2,CASSQETGGRYYGYTF,TGTGCCAGCAGCCAAGAGACTGGGGGGCGTTACTATGGCTACACCTTC
-,TRBV5-1,TRBD1,TRBJ2-2,CASSLMRTGATGELFF,TGCGCCAGCAGCTTGATGCGGACAGGGGCCACCGGGGAGCTGTTTTTT
few,TRBV29-1,TRBD2,TRBJ2-1,CSVGHKPEGLAAEQFF,TGCAGCGTTGGACACAAACCAGAGGGGCTAGCGGCTGAGCAGTTCTTC
-,TRBV5-6,TRBD2,TRBJ2-3,CASSPAGGGGRTDTQYF,TGTGCCAGCAGCCCAGCCGGCGGGGGGGGCCGCACAGATACGCAGTATTTT